This T cell receptor beta chain was documented in a study of CD8+ T cells in alopecia areata. Notes on the study in general: Relative to mice, TCR sharing across patients was less clear, a difference possibly HLA-related.

RNA extraction and reverse transcription yielded cDNA as sequencing template. Profiled with immunoSEQ multiplex PCR; TCRdb holds only in-frame clones, not every one. Of 55,000 to 65,000 clones listed, 44% are singletons. Worth noting for this clone: Its antigen is currently unknown.

The CDR3 is 12 residues long. Germline V gene lookup returns CDR1 SEHNR and CDR2 FQNEAQ (reference sequence). V was clipped by 2 bases and J by 8 bases, with 9 bases between them. The clonotype comes from a human donor with alopecia areata. Sample: NKG2D-low CD8+ T cells sorted from blood. This sequence joins TRBV7-9 and TRBJ1-1; D ambiguous. CDR3 sequence (DNA): TGTGCCAGCAGCTTAATGGTCCCCGAAGCTTTCTTT. Amino acid sequence: CASSLMVPEAFF.